The T cell receptor (beta chain) under discussion was sequenced for a study of cytomegalovirus exposure and HLA in healthy donors. V gave up 8 bases and J gave up 5 bases; unmatched junction bases: 8. From germline, CDR1 is SNHLY and CDR2 FYNNEI. The CDR3 is 14 amino acids. PCR amplification relied on 60 Vbeta primers (plus 13 Jbeta primers). TCRdb keeps only in-frame clones here, not all; method: immunoSEQ multiplex PCR. Counted here are approximately 88,000 clones, 76% occurring once; the ten biggest clones make up less than 6%. The clonotype comes from a man younger than 40 in good health and CMV-seropositive. Sequencing was performed on PBMCs. The rearrangement uses TRBV2 and TRBJ1-1, with TRBD1 identical over 10 bases. CDR3 nucleotides: TGTGCCAGCGACCGGGACAGGGGTATTACTGAAGCTTTCTTT. This sequence encodes CASDRDRGITEAFF.